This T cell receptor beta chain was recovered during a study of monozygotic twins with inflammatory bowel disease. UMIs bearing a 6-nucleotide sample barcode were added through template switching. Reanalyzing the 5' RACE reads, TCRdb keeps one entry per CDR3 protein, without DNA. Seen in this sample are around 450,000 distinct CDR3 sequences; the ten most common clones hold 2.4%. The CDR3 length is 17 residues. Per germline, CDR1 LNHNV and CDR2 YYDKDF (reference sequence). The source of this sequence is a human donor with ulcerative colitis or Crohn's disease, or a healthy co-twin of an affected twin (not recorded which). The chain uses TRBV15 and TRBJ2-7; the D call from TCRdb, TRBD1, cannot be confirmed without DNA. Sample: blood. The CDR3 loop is CATSRVIPGPLSYEQYF.